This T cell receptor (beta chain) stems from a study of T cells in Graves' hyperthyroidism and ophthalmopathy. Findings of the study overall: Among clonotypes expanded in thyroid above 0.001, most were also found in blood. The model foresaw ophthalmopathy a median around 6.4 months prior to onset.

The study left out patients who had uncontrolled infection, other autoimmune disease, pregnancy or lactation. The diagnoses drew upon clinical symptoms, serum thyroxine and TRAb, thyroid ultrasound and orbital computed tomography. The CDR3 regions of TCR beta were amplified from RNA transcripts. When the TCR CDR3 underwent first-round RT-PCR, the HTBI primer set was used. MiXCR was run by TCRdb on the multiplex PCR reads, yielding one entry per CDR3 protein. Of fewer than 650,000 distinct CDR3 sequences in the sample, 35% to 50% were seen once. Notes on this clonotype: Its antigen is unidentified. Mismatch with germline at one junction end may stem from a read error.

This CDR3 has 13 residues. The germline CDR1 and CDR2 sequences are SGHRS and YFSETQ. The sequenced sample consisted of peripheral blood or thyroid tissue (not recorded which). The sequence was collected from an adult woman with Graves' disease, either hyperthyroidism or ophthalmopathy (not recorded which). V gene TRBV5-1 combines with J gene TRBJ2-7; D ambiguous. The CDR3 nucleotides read TGTGCCAGCAGTATGAATTCTCCTCGCGAGCAGTACTTC. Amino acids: CASSMNSPREQYF.